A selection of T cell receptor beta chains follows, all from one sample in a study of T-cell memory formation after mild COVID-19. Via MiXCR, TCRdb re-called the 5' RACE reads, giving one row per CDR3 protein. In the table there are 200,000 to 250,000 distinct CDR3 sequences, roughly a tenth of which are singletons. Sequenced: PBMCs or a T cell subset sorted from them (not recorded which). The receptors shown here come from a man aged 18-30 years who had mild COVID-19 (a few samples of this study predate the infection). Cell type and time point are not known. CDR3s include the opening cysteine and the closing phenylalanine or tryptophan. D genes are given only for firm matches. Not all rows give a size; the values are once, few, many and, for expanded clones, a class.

CDR3 protein: CASTHRLPDTGELFF
CDR3 DNA: TGTGCCAGCACTCATCGACTACCTGACACCGGGGAGCTGTTTTTT
V gene: TRBV6-2/TRBV6-3
clone size: few
J gene: TRBJ2-2
D gene: NA

CDR3 protein: CAYPPISGANVLTF
CDR3 DNA: TGTGCCTACCCTCCGATTTCTGGGGCCAACGTCCTGACTTTC
V gene: TRBV7-9
clone size: many
J gene: TRBJ2-6
D gene: NA

CDR3 protein: CASSLAGRNTEAFF
CDR3 DNA: TGTGCCAGCAGTTTGGCGGGGCGGAACACTGAAGCTTTCTTT
V gene: TRBV12-3/TRBV12-4
clone size: many
J gene: TRBJ1-1
D gene: NA

CDR3 protein: CSARVTSAVALRTEAFF
CDR3 DNA: TGCAGTGCTAGAGTCACCTCGGCAGTGGCCCTGCGGACTGAAGCTTTCTTT
V gene: TRBV20-1
clone size: few
J gene: TRBJ1-1
D gene: NA

CDR3 protein: CASSLPGQGSYEQYF
CDR3 DNA: TGCGCCAGCAGCCTCCCGGGACAGGGATCCTACGAGCAGTACTTC
V gene: TRBV5-1
clone size: many
J gene: TRBJ2-7
D gene: TRBD1

CDR3 protein: CASSQHGEQYF
CDR3 DNA: TGTGCCAGCAGCCAACACGGCGAGCAGTACTTC
V gene: TRBV3-1
clone size: NA
J gene: TRBJ2-7
D gene: NA

CDR3 protein: CASSSSQGRPEAFF
CDR3 DNA: TGTGCCAGCAGCTCCTCGCAGGGGAGGCCTGAAGCTTTCTTT
V gene: TRBV7-9
clone size: few
J gene: TRBJ1-1
D gene: NA

CDR3 protein: CASSSPLSGGETQYF
CDR3 DNA: TGTGCCAGCAGCTCGCCTCTTAGCGGGGGTGAGACCCAGTACTTC
V gene: TRBV7-2
clone size: once
J gene: TRBJ2-5
D gene: TRBD2

CDR3 protein: CASSLRDSSFAFF
CDR3 DNA: TGTGCCAGCAGTCTCCGGGACAGCTCCTTTGCTTTCTTT
V gene: TRBV12-3/TRBV12-4
clone size: NA
J gene: TRBJ1-1
D gene: TRBD1

CDR3 protein: CASSQAGSNQPQHF
CDR3 DNA: TGCGCCAGCAGCCAAGCCGGTAGCAATCAGCCCCAGCATTTT
V gene: TRBV4-1
clone size: NA
J gene: TRBJ1-5
D gene: NA

CDR3 protein: CASRMDVYEQYF
CDR3 DNA: TGTGCCAGCCGGATGGACGTCTACGAGCAGTACTTC
V gene: TRBV2
clone size: few
J gene: TRBJ2-7
D gene: NA

CDR3 protein: CASSFSPLNEQFF
CDR3 DNA: TGTGCCAGCAGCTTTAGTCCGCTCAATGAGCAGTTCTTC
V gene: TRBV7-2
clone size: few
J gene: TRBJ2-1
D gene: NA

CDR3 protein: CASSYSIQGRDKETQYF
CDR3 DNA: TGTGCCAGCAGTTACTCGATTCAGGGGAGGGATAAAGAGACCCAGTACTTC
V gene: TRBV6-2/TRBV6-3
clone size: NA
J gene: TRBJ2-5
D gene: NA

CDR3 protein: CSASWTGPSGANVLTF
CDR3 DNA: TGCAGTGCTAGTTGGACAGGGCCCTCTGGGGCCAACGTCCTGACTTTC
V gene: TRBV20-1
clone size: few
J gene: TRBJ2-6
D gene: TRBD1

CDR3 protein: CASSSTPTSGGQETQYF
CDR3 DNA: TGCGCCAGCAGCTCCACTCCGACTAGCGGGGGCCAAGAGACCCAGTACTTC
V gene: TRBV5-1
clone size: many
J gene: TRBJ2-5
D gene: TRBD2

CDR3 protein: CASSGRRGAVVLTF
CDR3 DNA: TGTGCCAGCAGTGGCCGCCGGGGTGCGGTCGTCCTGACTTTC
V gene: TRBV6-2/TRBV6-3
clone size: NA
J gene: TRBJ2-6
D gene: NA

CDR3 protein: CASSPGPSGNQPQHF
CDR3 DNA: TGCGCCAGCAGCCCGGGACCCTCGGGCAATCAGCCCCAGCATTTT
V gene: TRBV10-2
clone size: few
J gene: TRBJ1-5
D gene: NA

CDR3 protein: CASSYRNNQPQHF
CDR3 DNA: TGTGCCAGCAGTTATCGGAACAATCAGCCCCAGCATTTT
V gene: TRBV6-2/TRBV6-3
clone size: NA
J gene: TRBJ1-5
D gene: NA

CDR3 protein: CASSSHTGLAGLQETQYF
CDR3 DNA: TGTGCCAGCAGTTCTCACACGGGACTAGCGGGTCTCCAAGAGACCCAGTACTTC
V gene: TRBV6-2/TRBV6-3
clone size: few
J gene: TRBJ2-5
D gene: TRBD2

CDR3 protein: CASSVVGRGGNTIYF
CDR3 DNA: TGTGCCAGCAGCGTAGTGGGCAGGGGTGGAAACACCATATATTTT
V gene: TRBV9
clone size: NA
J gene: TRBJ1-3
D gene: NA

CDR3 protein: CASYTANTGELFF
CDR3 DNA: TGTGCCAGTTATACAGCTAACACCGGGGAGCTGTTTTTT
V gene: TRBV6-6
clone size: few
J gene: TRBJ2-2
D gene: NA

CDR3 protein: CSAAGTSLETQYF
CDR3 DNA: TGCAGCGCAGCCGGGACTAGTTTAGAGACCCAGTACTTC
V gene: TRBV29-1
clone size: few
J gene: TRBJ2-5
D gene: TRBD2

CDR3 protein: CSVEVRQDGPDTQYF
CDR3 DNA: TGCAGCGTTGAGGTTCGACAAGATGGCCCAGATACGCAGTATTTT
V gene: TRBV29-1
clone size: few
J gene: TRBJ2-3
D gene: NA

CDR3 protein: CASSPSNYEQYF
CDR3 DNA: TGTGCCAGCAGTCCAAGCAACTACGAGCAGTACTTC
V gene: TRBV12-3/TRBV12-4
clone size: NA
J gene: TRBJ2-7
D gene: NA

CDR3 protein: CASSVDRARPQHF
CDR3 DNA: TGTGCCAGCAGTGTGGACAGGGCGCGGCCCCAGCATTTT
V gene: TRBV27
clone size: few
J gene: TRBJ1-5
D gene: TRBD1

CDR3 protein: CSARVARALNQPQHF
CDR3 DNA: TGCAGTGCTAGAGTGGCCAGGGCCCTTAATCAGCCCCAGCATTTT
V gene: TRBV20-1
clone size: NA
J gene: TRBJ1-5
D gene: NA

CDR3 protein: CASSFQGRGLTIHSPLHF
CDR3 DNA: TGTGCCAGCAGTTTCCAGGGCAGGGGTCTAACTATTCATTCACCCCTCCACTTT
V gene: TRBV12-3/TRBV12-4
clone size: NA
J gene: TRBJ1-6
D gene: NA

CDR3 protein: CSAKSGRGTYEQYF
CDR3 DNA: TGCAGTGCTAAGTCCGGGAGGGGGACCTACGAGCAGTACTTC
V gene: TRBV20-1
clone size: NA
J gene: TRBJ2-7
D gene: TRBD2

CDR3 protein: CASSPGTGVYSGNTIYF
CDR3 DNA: TGTGCCAGCAGCCCCGGGACAGGAGTGTATTCTGGAAACACCATATATTTT
V gene: TRBV4-2
clone size: few
J gene: TRBJ1-3
D gene: TRBD1

CDR3 protein: CASSPRGRVENYGYTF
CDR3 DNA: TGTGCCAGCAGTCCACGGGGGCGGGTTGAGAACTATGGCTACACCTTC
V gene: TRBV12-3/TRBV12-4
clone size: NA
J gene: TRBJ1-2
D gene: NA

CDR3 protein: CASNRGTGNTIYF
CDR3 DNA: TGTGCCAGCAACAGGGGTACTGGAAACACCATATATTTT
V gene: TRBV2
clone size: few
J gene: TRBJ1-3
D gene: TRBD1

CDR3 protein: CASSTYRAGQPQHF
CDR3 DNA: TGTGCCAGCAGTACCTACAGGGCGGGACAGCCCCAGCATTTT
V gene: TRBV27
clone size: few
J gene: TRBJ1-5
D gene: NA

CDR3 protein: CASSLRRGTGSYEQYF
CDR3 DNA: TGTGCCAGCAGCTTAAGGAGAGGGACCGGCTCCTACGAGCAGTACTTC
V gene: TRBV7-9
clone size: few
J gene: TRBJ2-7
D gene: NA

CDR3 protein: CASSVGGGWADTQYF
CDR3 DNA: TGTGCCAGCAGCGTGGGAGGGGGCTGGGCAGATACGCAGTATTTT
V gene: TRBV5-4
clone size: many
J gene: TRBJ2-3
D gene: NA

CDR3 protein: CASNRGSTDTQYF
CDR3 DNA: TGCGCCAGCAACCGGGGAAGCACAGATACGCAGTATTTT
V gene: TRBV5-1
clone size: few
J gene: TRBJ2-3
D gene: NA

CDR3 protein: CASSLASSDQPQHF
CDR3 DNA: TGTGCCAGCAGCTTAGCGTCGTCCGATCAGCCCCAGCATTTT
V gene: TRBV7-9
clone size: few
J gene: TRBJ1-5
D gene: NA

CDR3 protein: CASSDDLRAVGTNEQFF
CDR3 DNA: TGTGCCAGCAGTGACGACCTGCGAGCGGTGGGGACGAATGAGCAGTTCTTC
V gene: TRBV6-1
clone size: few
J gene: TRBJ2-1
D gene: NA

CDR3 protein: CASSVAGTGVYGYTF
CDR3 DNA: TGTGCCAGCAGTGTCGCCGGGACAGGGGTCTATGGCTACACCTTC
V gene: TRBV27
clone size: few
J gene: TRBJ1-2
D gene: TRBD1

CDR3 protein: CASSLARTGNSYEQYF
CDR3 DNA: TGTGCCAGCAGCTTAGCGCGGACAGGAAACTCCTACGAGCAGTACTTC
V gene: TRBV7-9
clone size: NA
J gene: TRBJ2-7
D gene: TRBD1

CDR3 protein: CASSYGGRETQYF
CDR3 DNA: TGTGCCAGCAGCTACGGGGGGCGAGAGACCCAGTACTTC
V gene: TRBV7-9
clone size: many
J gene: TRBJ2-5
D gene: NA

CDR3 protein: CASSIQGLPGNTIYF
CDR3 DNA: TGCGCCAGCAGCATACAGGGACTCCCTGGAAACACCATATATTTT
V gene: TRBV4-1
clone size: NA
J gene: TRBJ1-3
D gene: NA

CDR3 protein: CASSLGTLGEKLFF
CDR3 DNA: TGTGCCAGCAGCCTAGGGACACTTGGTGAAAAACTGTTTTTT
V gene: TRBV13
clone size: few
J gene: TRBJ1-4
D gene: NA

CDR3 protein: CASSQSGVSTDTQYF
CDR3 DNA: TGCGCCAGCAGCCAGAGCGGAGTTAGCACAGATACGCAGTATTTT
V gene: TRBV5-1
clone size: NA
J gene: TRBJ2-3
D gene: NA

CDR3 protein: CASSLASGGADTQYF
CDR3 DNA: TGCGCCAGCAGCTTGGCTAGCGGGGGCGCAGATACGCAGTATTTT
V gene: TRBV5-1
clone size: NA
J gene: TRBJ2-3
D gene: TRBD2

CDR3 protein: CASSFSGTSGAGELFF
CDR3 DNA: TGTGCCAGCAGTTTCTCCGGGACTAGTGGTGCCGGGGAGCTGTTTTTT
V gene: TRBV12-3/TRBV12-4
clone size: many
J gene: TRBJ2-2
D gene: TRBD2

CDR3 protein: CASSLEGETQYF
CDR3 DNA: TGTGCCAGCAGCTTAGAGGGGGAGACCCAGTACTTC
V gene: TRBV5-1
clone size: medium-sized
J gene: TRBJ2-5
D gene: NA

CDR3 protein: CASSLTDPSGNTIYF
CDR3 DNA: TGTGCCAGCTCACTCACGGATCCCTCTGGAAACACCATATATTTT
V gene: TRBV18
clone size: many
J gene: TRBJ1-3
D gene: NA

CDR3 protein: CSAREPGTGKGEQYF
CDR3 DNA: TGCAGTGCTAGGGAACCCGGGACAGGGAAGGGCGAGCAGTACTTC
V gene: TRBV20-1
clone size: few
J gene: TRBJ2-7
D gene: TRBD1

CDR3 protein: CASSSWTDIAKNIQYF
CDR3 DNA: TGCGCCAGCAGCAGCTGGACAGACATAGCCAAAAACATTCAGTACTTC
V gene: TRBV5-1
clone size: NA
J gene: TRBJ2-4
D gene: NA

CDR3 protein: CASADFSLHGKYGYTF
CDR3 DNA: TGTGCCAGCGCGGACTTCAGTCTCCACGGAAAGTATGGCTACACCTTC
V gene: TRBV27
clone size: few
J gene: TRBJ1-2
D gene: NA

CDR3 protein: CASSNYGGQEQETQYF
CDR3 DNA: TGTGCCAGCAGCAATTACGGCGGACAGGAGCAAGAGACCCAGTACTTC
V gene: TRBV7-9
clone size: few
J gene: TRBJ2-5
D gene: TRBD1

CDR3 protein: CASNLPTDTQYF
CDR3 DNA: TGTGCCAGTAATCTTCCTACAGATACGCAGTATTTT
V gene: TRBV6-5
clone size: few
J gene: TRBJ2-3
D gene: NA

CDR3 protein: CASSLRGWNNSPLHF
CDR3 DNA: TGTGCCAGCAGTTTACGGGGGTGGAATAATTCACCCCTCCACTTT
V gene: TRBV12-3/TRBV12-4
clone size: NA
J gene: TRBJ1-6
D gene: NA

CDR3 protein: CASSRGTGGRSEKLFF
CDR3 DNA: TGTGCCAGCAGCCGGGGGACAGGGGGTCGGAGTGAAAAACTGTTTTTT
V gene: TRBV7-9
clone size: few
J gene: TRBJ1-4
D gene: TRBD1

CDR3 protein: CASSGGKWVQETQYF
CDR3 DNA: TGTGCCAGCAGCGGAGGGAAGTGGGTTCAAGAGACCCAGTACTTC
V gene: TRBV27
clone size: many
J gene: TRBJ2-5
D gene: NA